This TCR beta chain was recorded in a study of shared clonotypes between healthy human individuals. Points from the study as a whole: Clonotype sharing among donors was thought likely to change with sequencing depth. Of the naive CD4 clonotypes, about 5% were shared across a handful of donors.

V shed 4 bases, J shed 3 bases, and the junction held 8 bases outside the gene matches. The CDR3 totals 16 residues. Germline assignment: CDR1 LNHDA and CDR2 SQIVND (reference sequence). In regard to this clone: Its cognate antigen is unknown.

The data were produced by immunoSEQ multiplex PCR, yet TCRdb's version contains in-frame clones alone and is incomplete. The data hold millions of clones, with around nine tenths observed a single time. Free of recent acute infections or vaccinations, the donors were healthy HIV-negative adults. The source material was naive CD4+ T cells sorted from blood. Sample subset: CD45RA+ positively selected. This chain links TRBV19 with TRBJ2-3, with 9 positions matching TRBD2. The receptor was derived from a young man in good health. CDR3 sequence (DNA): TGTGCCAGTAGTACGATAGGGACTAGCCTAACAGATACGCAGTATTTT. Translated: CASSTIGTSLTDTQYF. The entire variable domain, with the rest obtained from reference TRBV19 and TRBJ2-3, is as follows: DGGITQSPKYLFRKEGQNVTLSCEQNLNHDAMYWYRQDPGQGLRLIYYSQIVNDFQKGDIAEGYSVSREKKESFPLTVTSAQKNPTAFYLCASSTIGTSLTDTQYFGPGTRLTVL.